This T cell receptor beta chain appears in the sequencing data of a study of T cell repertoires in cytomegalovirus infection. Study-level information: Used in the study were CMV epitopes, some recently identified and HLA-C-restricted, others well-studied and HLA-B-restricted.

The V and J ends lost 3 bases and 6 bases respectively, with 12 bases between them. Germline CDR1 and CDR2: SGHNT and YYREEE (reference sequence). There are 13 residues in the CDR3. Each CDR3 protein is one row after TCRdb ran MiXCR on the reads. There are about 570,000 distinct CDR3 sequences in the sample; approximately 40% occur only once, and roughly 50% lies in the top ten. As to this clonotype: The antigen is not known.

The sample in question was cultured PBMCs, obtained from culture after CMV antigen stimulation. The chain combines TRBV5-4 with TRBJ1-1; D call uncertain. The origin of this receptor is a human donor in good health (CMV status not recorded). Some clones in this sample may be carry-over from other donors' samples. In nucleotides, the CDR3 is TGTGCCAGCAGCTCATACGACGCCGCTGAAGCTTTCTTT. The encoded protein is CASSSYDAAEAFF.